The present entry profiles one T cell receptor beta chain with its context. This clonotype was recorded a few times. The antigen it binds to is not known. Per-base quality was not reported, and no clone a single base away is much larger than it. The meaning of the sample's time point label: newly diagnosed GD, antithyroid drugs for less than 3 months. For both TCR sequencing and RNA sequencing, RNA was extracted from PBMCs using TRIzol. The diagnosis of Graves' disease followed American Thyroid Association guidelines. Patients were recruited from an endocrinology department in Xi'an, China. Each patient gave about 8.1 milliliters of peripheral blood, collected in an EDTA anticoagulant tube. Ficoll Paque Plus density gradient separation was used to isolate PBMCs, and no additional T cell sorting was done. An Agilent 2100 Bioanalyzer and agarose gel were used to assess RNA quality, and a NanoDrop 2000 was used to measure RNA concentration.

The sample comes from a study of regulatory T cells in long-lasting Graves disease (dated by TCRdb to the early 2020s). Regarding the study in general: Antithyroid drugs had been taken for less than 3 months by newly diagnosed Graves' disease patients. Patients with persistent Graves' disease were compared with patients with newly diagnosed Graves' disease using TCR sequencing and RNA sequencing of peripheral blood. The study took place in China and was registered as a clinical trial. A total of about 33 samples were covered by TCR sequencing, comprising approximately 13 persistent and 20 newly diagnosed Graves' disease patients.

Library preparation was by multiplex PCR. For sequencing, an Illumina HiSeq 4000 was employed. To build TCR beta libraries, CDR3 regions were amplified by Arm-PCR using iRepertoire HTBI primers. Before sequencing, the PCR products underwent gel purification. The authors' analysis ran thus. Gene usage analysis of CDR3 amino acid clonotypes relied on the 60 to 65 TRBV and more than twelve TRBJ segments identified across samples. COPE and FqMerger were used to merge filtered high-quality paired reads into contigs. Contigs were aligned with BLAST to IMGT TRBV, TRBD and TRBJ reference genes, and CDR3 was defined per IMGT. Clonotypes above 0.1% frequency were classified as highly expanded clones. Repertoire diversity was measured by Shannon entropy, and V-J evenness by the Gini coefficient. A clonotype found in more than one individual was treated as public. TCRdb trimmed public reads at Q25 via fastp, called clones via MiXCR and kept in-frame beta chains. Entries that share a CDR3 protein sequence are merged under the most common genes and DNA. The authors' filters were not applied to this entry. The sample table records approximately 540,000 distinct CDR3 sequences; about 12% of these occur just once. Jointly, the top ten make up about 8.9% of the sample.

Trimming takes 0 bases off V and 7 bases off J; junction bases not matched to a gene: 9. From the cysteine up to the phenylalanine, the CDR3 has a length of 16 residues. Only CDR3 DNA is held: 48 bases, read in frame from base 1. CDR1 and CDR2 are drawn from the germline V gene: MNHEY, SVGEGT. Results and caveats for the whole study, not just this receptor: Compared with newly diagnosed patients, persistent Graves' disease patients had lower TCR Shannon entropy and fewer highly expanded clones, which suggests clonal expansion. Preferential use of TRBV28, TRBJ1-2 and TRBJ2-5 was observed in persistent disease, whereas TRBV20-1 and TRBJ2-1 were favored in newly diagnosed disease. Only the TCR beta chain was sequenced and analyzed. Because the primary lesion, thyroid tissue, could not be accessed, the study looked at peripheral blood alone. The authors noted that the small sample size was a limitation that may lower accuracy. Persistent patients shared more public clonotypes among themselves (2,741) than newly diagnosed patients did (approximately 900).

Another study also made use of these data, one on T cells in Graves' hyperthyroidism and ophthalmopathy. The second study reports: Stable Graves' hyperthyroidism was defined as no progression to ophthalmopathy during 18 months of follow-up. The hyperthyroidism patients were between 18 and 65 years old and newly diagnosed, with a disease duration of less than 2 months. Any patient with an uncontrolled infection, another autoimmune disease, pregnancy or lactation was excluded. Diagnoses were established on the basis of clinical symptoms, serum thyroxine and TRAb, thyroid ultrasound, and orbital computed tomography. For the first round of RT-PCR on the TCR CDR3, the HTBI primer set was used together with the Qiagen OneStep RT-PCR kit. Most expanded thyroid clonotypes (frequency above 0.001) were also detected in blood, a finding suggesting that blood repertoires may reflect thyroid immune responses. A 13 V-J signature model separated ophthalmopathy from stable hyperthyroidism, with 87.88% sensitivity and 81.08% specificity in cross-validation and 80%/75% in testing. In validation, progression to ophthalmopathy was predicted by the model with 70% to 71% sensitivity and about 72% specificity, a median of about 6.4 months before onset. TCR V-J signatures able to tell the groups apart were searched for in a discovery cohort of 100 or so patients, of whom around 42 had Graves' ophthalmopathy and 57 had stable Graves' hyperthyroidism. Prospective prediction of ophthalmopathy was tested in an independent validation cohort of about 19 hyperthyroidism patients and some 17 patients who later progressed to ophthalmopathy. The roughly 91 discovery patients were randomly divided into training and test sets at a 7:3 ratio. Thyroid tissue and blood T-cell repertoires from more than 5 Graves' hyperthyroidism patients were also compared in the study. Once sampling was done, hyperthyroidism patients were given methimazole at a starting dose of 30 mg daily, whereas ophthalmopathy patients were given high-dose intravenous methylprednisolone. Libraries were constructed in a second round of multiplex PCR, after which size selection and purification were carried out. The libraries were sequenced on an Illumina HiSeq2000 using paired-end 100 bp reads. SOAPnuke was used to process the raw data, removing reads that contained adapters or uncalled bases, had a mean Phred below 15, or lacked an exact match to the constant primer or identifier. High-quality paired reads were merged with COPE v1.2.5, and unique nucleotide sequences were defined as clonotypes. MiTCR v1.1 was used to align the clonotypes against IMGT TRBV, TRBD and TRBJ reference segments. Analysis was restricted to V-J combinations with a frequency above 0.0001, which covered 98% to 99.2% of repertoires. A TCS score was defined as the ratio between F50 (clonal expansion) and ExV (chaos), using BLOSUM62-based TCRdist between CDR3 peptides within each V-J. Welch's t-statistics and random forest reduced 500 to 550 V-J features to around 14, which were used in a naive Bayes classifier (R e1071). Sample size was not statistically predetermined, and investigators were not blinded to group allocation. TCR Vbeta CDR3 sequencing of 130 to 150 peripheral blood samples (fewer than 45 ophthalmopathy, under 80 hyperthyroidism and 17 progressor patients) is reported in the paper.

The V and J genes are TRBV6-2 or TRBV6-3 and TRBJ2-1; 7 bases in the middle match TRBD1. The origin of this receptor is a woman in her twenties or thirties with Graves disease. Donor details come from another sample of the same person, matched by shared clones. The sample in question was peripheral blood mononuclear cells (PBMCs), obtained at new diagnosis, from a patient treated with antithyroid drugs. The CDR3 amino acid sequence is: CASSYSIRGPDNEQFF. The nucleotides read TGTGCCAGCAGTTACTCGATAAGGGGGCCGGATAATGAGCAGTTCTTC.